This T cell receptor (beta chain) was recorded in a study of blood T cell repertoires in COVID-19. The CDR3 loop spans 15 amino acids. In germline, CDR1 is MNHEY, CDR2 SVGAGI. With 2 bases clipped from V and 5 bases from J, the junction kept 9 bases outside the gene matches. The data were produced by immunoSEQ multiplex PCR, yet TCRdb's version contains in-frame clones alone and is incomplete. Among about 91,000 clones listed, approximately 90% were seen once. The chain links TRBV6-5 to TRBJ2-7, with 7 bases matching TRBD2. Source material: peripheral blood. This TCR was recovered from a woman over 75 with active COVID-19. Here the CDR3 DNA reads TGTGCCAGCAGTTACCCCGGGGGGACGATGAACGAGCAGTACTTC. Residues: CASSYPGGTMNEQYF.